Listed here are 29 T cell receptor beta chains from one sample, sequenced in a study of CD8+ T cells in alopecia areata. Indicated treatment: oral pan-JAK inhibitor, 5-10 mg twice daily. RNA extraction was followed by reverse transcription into cDNA, which acted as the sequencing template. Some clones are missing from TCRdb's copy, which holds only in-frame ones; the method was immunoSEQ multiplex PCR. This table has 170,000 or so clones, around 60% appearing once. This material consisted of CD8+ T cells sorted from blood, taken at week 24, from a patient treated with tofacitinib. The receptors were sampled from a human donor with alopecia areata.

This clone has a single count. The CDR3 DNA follows: TGTGCCTGGAGTGTTATCCGAACAGATACGCAGTATTTT. This gives the protein CAWSVIRTDTQYF. The chain couples TRBV30 to TRBJ2-3; D gene uncertain. V was clipped by 0 bases and J by 3 bases, with 7 bases between them. CDR1 GTSNPN and CDR2 SVGIG come from the germline V gene (reference sequence). The CDR3 runs 13 residues.

V and J are TRBV5-1 and TRBJ2-1; TRBD2 matches 8 bases. The CDR3 totals 18 residues. With V trimmed by 0 bases and J by 6 bases, 14 bases remained unmatched. Germline CDR1 reads SGHRS; CDR2 reads YFSETQ. The chain's CDR3 is CASSLAVGERGPVNEQFF. The CDR3 region has the DNA TGCGCCAGCAGCTTGGCGGTGGGCGAGCGGGGGCCAGTCAATGAGCAGTTCTTC.

The rearrangement joins TRBV19 to TRBJ1-2; 9 nucleotides agree with TRBD1. This CDR3 has 13 residues. The germline CDR1 and CDR2 sequences are LNHDA and SQIVND (reference sequence). Germline trimming cut 6 bases from V and 5 bases from J; bases unmatched to any gene: 4. Written as DNA, the CDR3 is TGTGCCAGTAGGGGGGACAGGGCGTATGGCTACACCTTC. Translated, it gives CASRGDRAYGYTF.

The chain carries TRBV7-9 and TRBJ2-7; no definite D call. CDR3 length: 16 amino acids. Trimming removed 2 bases at V and 9 bases at J, with 23 bases between. Germline CDR1 and CDR2: SEHNR and FQNEAQ (reference sequence). CDR3 nucleotide sequence: TGTGCCAGCAGCTTACCGGAGAGAGATTCTCTACCGTGGCAGTACTTC. It specifies CASSLPERDSLPWQYF.

The rearrangement joins TRBV2 to TRBJ1-1; D unclear. V lost 7 bases to trimming and J lost 6 bases, with 12 bases between them. The CDR3 contains 12 residues. The germline gives CDR1 SNHLY, CDR2 FYNNEI. Written as DNA, the CDR3 is TGTGCCAGCATTGGAGGGCTCGCTGAAGCTTTCTTT. It translates to CASIGGLAEAFF.

This chain uses TRBV6-5 with TRBJ1-2; D might be TRBD1 (5 bases). CDR3 length: 15 residues. Germline CDR1 reads MNHEY; CDR2 reads SVGAGI. V lost 7 bases, J lost 1 base, and 16 bases lay in between. CDR3 sequence: CASTGGTEVNYGYTF. DNA for the CDR3: TGTGCCAGCACCGGGGGGACGGAGGTTAACTATGGCTACACCTTC.

V usage is TRBV27 and J usage is TRBJ1-2, with 7 nucleotides matching TRBD1. V dropped 5 bases and J dropped 4; count of bases not matched to a gene: 7. Germline V gene data show CDR1 as MNHEY and CDR2 as SMNVEV (reference sequence). This CDR3 has 14 residues. The CDR3 sequence: CASSRQGTPYGYTF. CDR3 DNA: TGTGCCAGCAGTCGACAGGGAACTCCCTATGGCTACACCTTC.

This chain connects TRBV25-1 to TRBJ2-7; D not resolved. Germline loops: CDR1 MGHDK, CDR2 SYGVNS. This CDR3 is built from 11 residues. Deletions cut 10 bases from V and 5 bases from J, with 12 bases between. The chain's CDR3 is CATSLVDEQYF. CDR3 nucleotides: TGTGCCACTTCACTGGTCGACGAGCAGTACTTC.

The V and J genes are TRBV30 and TRBJ1-1; possible D gene TRBD1, 6 bases. V lost 2 bases and J 1 base, leaving 8 bases between the germline ends. Germline V gene lookup returns CDR1 GTSNPN and CDR2 SVGIG (reference sequence). The CDR3 totals 13 residues. The CDR3 nucleotides are TGTGCCTGGAGTACGACAGGGAACACTGAAGCTTTCTTT. This gives the protein CAWSTTGNTEAFF.

The CDR3 here is CASSLVSGGAADTQYF. DNA of the CDR3: TGTGCCAGCAGCTTAGTTAGCGGGGGGGCCGCAGATACGCAGTATTTT. The chain recombines TRBV7-6 with TRBJ2-3; 11 bases agree with TRBD2. V lost 1 base to trimming and J lost 4 bases; unmatched junction nucleotides: 4. The CDR3 has 16 residues. Germline V gene sequence: CDR1 SGHVS, CDR2 FNYEAQ. Combining the CDR3 with reference TRBV7-6 and TRBJ2-3 gives the whole variable domain GAGVSQSPRYKVTKRGQDVALRCDPISGHVSLYWYRQALGQGPEFLTYFNYEAQQDKSGLPNDRFSAERPEGSISTLTIQRTEQRDSAMYRCASSLVSGGAADTQYFGPGTRLTVL.

The chain joins TRBV7-8 to TRBJ2-1; TRBD2 matches 11 bases. The CDR3 consists of 15 residues. Germline V lookup: CDR1 SGHVS, CDR2 FQNEAQ. The DNA of the CDR3 is TGTGCGGTACTAGCGGGGGTGCACTCCTACAATGAGCAGTTCTTC. This encodes CAVLAGVHSYNEQFF.

The V call is TRBV29-1, the J call TRBJ2-7; D possibly corresponds to TRBD1 (6 bases). With 4 bases removed from V and 0 bases from J, the gap between germline ends came to 13 bases. CDR3 size: 14 residues. Germline CDR1 SQVTM, CDR2 ANQGSEA. The CDR3 DNA sequence: TGCAGCGTTGTCCACAGGGTAGGCTCCTACGAGCAGTACTTC. Translating gives CSVVHRVGSYEQYF.

J is TRBJ1-1 and V is TRBV29-1; 7 nucleotides match TRBD1. Trimming at V came to 1 base and at J to 7 bases, leaving 9 bases not matched to a gene. Germline values: CDR1 SQVTM, CDR2 ANQGSEA. This CDR3 comprises 14 residues. The CDR3 sequence is CSVEGGQFSGEAFF. For the CDR3, the DNA is TGCAGCGTTGAAGGGGGACAGTTCTCCGGTGAAGCTTTCTTT.

Only one count was recorded for this clone. This rearrangement joins TRBV29-1 to TRBJ1-2; D gene uncertain. Germline V lookup: CDR1 SQVTM, CDR2 ANQGSEA. V lost 3 bases and J 4 bases, leaving 6 bases between the germline ends. This CDR3 comprises 11 residues. Written as DNA, the CDR3 is TGCAGCGTTGATGCAGGCTATGGCTACACCTTC. Translated, it gives CSVDAGYGYTF.

The genes are TRBV7-9 and TRBJ2-1, with 7 bases identical to TRBD2. V was clipped by 4 bases and J by 10 bases; unmatched bases: 7. This CDR3 has 13 amino acids. Germline V gene sequence: CDR1 SEHNR, CDR2 FQNEAQ (reference sequence). CDR3 bases: TGTGCCAGCAGCTGGACTAGTGTCGAGGAGCAGTTCTTC. Translated, it gives CASSWTSVEEQFF.

The rearrangement joins TRBV9 to TRBJ2-5; 9 nucleotides match TRBD2. The junction had 5 bases not matched to a gene; V was cut back by 0 bases and J by 5 bases. CDR1 is SGDLS and CDR2 is YYNGEE in the germline V gene. CDR3 length: 15 residues. The CDR3 coding sequence is TGTGCCAGCAGCGTAGGCGGGGGGGCAAGGGAGACCCAGTACTTC. Protein product: CASSVGGGARETQYF.

This clone turned up a few times. The rearrangement uses TRBV5-6 and TRBJ2-1, with TRBD1 as a possible D gene (6 bases). Per the germline V gene, CDR1 is SGHDT and CDR2 is YYEEEE. V gave up 0 bases and J gave up 9 bases, with 10 bases separating them. The CDR3 loop spans 13 amino acids. CDR3 coding DNA: TGTGCCAGCAGCTTGGGGCGGACAGTTGAGCAGTTCTTC. It yields the protein CASSLGRTVEQFF.

This CDR3 is CASEQGEGFYGYTF. The CDR3 DNA is TGTGCCAGTGAACAGGGCGAGGGCTTCTATGGCTACACCTTC. This rearrangement joins TRBV19 to TRBJ1-2; D may be TRBD1 (6 bases). The CDR3 has 14 residues. V was pared by 8 bases and J by 4 bases, with 17 bases between. Germline CDR1 reads LNHDA; CDR2 reads SQIVND (reference sequence).

The chain is built from TRBV13 and TRBJ2-3; 10 nucleotides match TRBD2. V was pared by 5 bases and J by 1 base, with 3 bases of the junction left unmatched. The CDR3 spans 15 residues. Germline lookup yields CDR1 PRHDT and CDR2 FYEKMQ (reference sequence). The CDR3 region is CASSPGTSGTDTQYF. The DNA of the CDR3 is TGTGCCAGCAGCCCCGGGACTAGCGGCACAGATACGCAGTATTTT. The variable domain in full, completed from reference TRBV13 and TRBJ2-3, reads AAGVIQSPRHLIKEKRETATLKCYPIPRHDTVYWYQQGPGQDPQFLISFYEKMQSDKGSIPDRFSAQQFSDYHSELNMSSLELGDSALYFCASSPGTSGTDTQYFGPGTRLTVL.

The rearrangement joins TRBV9 to TRBJ2-1, with no clear D. The CDR3 consists of 14 residues. Germline CDR1 reads SGDLS; CDR2 reads YYNGEE. Trimming shortened V by 1 base and J by 2 bases, and 7 bases separated the two germline ends. CDR3 protein: CASSVRPAYNEQFF. In nucleotides, the CDR3 is TGTGCCAGCAGCGTAAGGCCCGCCTACAATGAGCAGTTCTTC.

The rearrangement links TRBV6-5 to TRBJ2-3; no firm D call. The CDR3 extends over 14 amino acids. From germline, CDR1 is MNHEY and CDR2 SVGAGI. V was shortened by 2 bases and J by 6 bases, with 12 bases between the two germline ends. The CDR3: CASSYLGPGDTQYF. CDR3 in DNA: TGTGCCAGCAGTTACCTCGGGCCTGGCGATACGCAGTATTTT.

The chain links TRBV13 to TRBJ1-2, with 9 bases aligning to TRBD1. V trimming: 5 bases; J trimming: 8 bases; junction bases outside the gene matches: 9. The CDR3 is 14 amino acids. Germline CDR1 is PRHDT and CDR2 is FYEKMQ (reference sequence). In nucleotides, the CDR3 is TGTGCCAGCAGCCACACAGGGGGCGCGGTCGGCTACACCTTC. This gives the protein CASSHTGGAVGYTF.

This clone is judged medium-sized (0.01 to 0.1%). The chain is built from TRBV2 and TRBJ2-1, with 10 positions matching TRBD2. V was clipped by 5 bases and J by 4 bases; unmatched bases: 5. The CDR3 is made up of 15 amino acids. The germline V gene has CDR1 SNHLY and CDR2 FYNNEI. CDR3 sequence (DNA): TGTGCCAGCAGTTCCGGGACTAGCGATTACAATGAGCAGTTCTTC. The encoded protein is CASSSGTSDYNEQFF.

Remarks on this clone: Other DNA sequences in this sample translate to the same CDR3. The gene calls are TRBV30 and TRBJ2-7; D is ambiguous. This CDR3 has 13 residues. CDR1 GTSNPN and CDR2 SVGIG come from the germline V gene (reference sequence). V shed 2 bases and J shed 1 base, with 9 bases lying between them. CDR3 sequence: CAWSTGSSYEQYF. The CDR3 DNA reads TGTGCCTGGAGTACTGGAAGTTCCTACGAGCAGTACTTC.

The genes are TRBV14 and TRBJ1-2; 7 bases fit TRBD1. Germline V CDR1 and CDR2: SGHDN, FVKESK. The CDR3 has 15 amino acids. The J segment lost 2 bases and the V segment lost 0 bases, leaving 3 bases of the junction unmatched. This chain's CDR3 is CASSQEGTANYGYTF. CDR3 in DNA: TGTGCCAGCAGCCAAGAGGGGACAGCAAACTATGGCTACACCTTC.

This clone appeared a single time. V is TRBV7-2 and J is TRBJ2-2; D is ambiguous. The germline CDR1 and CDR2 sequences are SGHTA and FQGNSA. The CDR3 totals 12 residues. Trimming cost V 4 bases and J 2 bases, with 2 bases left between them. The CDR3 is CASSSNTGELFF. The CDR3 bases are TGTGCCAGCAGCTCTAACACCGGGGAGCTGTTTTTT.

The chain employs TRBV14 and TRBJ2-2; D is unclear. There are 15 residues in the CDR3. The germline V and J ends were trimmed by 2 bases and 0 bases, with 7 bases remaining between them. Germline V gives CDR1 SGHDN, CDR2 FVKESK. The CDR3 reads CASSQHESNTGELFF. CDR3 nucleotides: TGTGCCAGCAGCCAACACGAGTCGAACACCGGGGAGCTGTTTTTT.

The V call is TRBV9, the J call TRBJ1-1; 7 nucleotides line up with TRBD1. The CDR3 length is 14 residues. The ends lost 4 bases at V and 4 bases at J; junction bases unmatched: 7. Germline-derived CDR1 and CDR2 are SGDLS and YYNGEE. CDR3 in DNA: TGTGCCAGCAGCCCCGGTCAGGGGGGCACTGAAGCTTTCTTT. Its protein product is CASSPGQGGTEAFF.

This clone has only a few counts. This chain's CDR3 is CASSPGGTEAFF. The CDR3 DNA reads as TGTGCCAGCAGTCCCGGGGGGACTGAAGCTTTCTTT. The V call is TRBV5-6, the J call TRBJ1-1; TRBD1 might be the D (5 bases). Trimming left V 5 bases short and J 5 bases short, with 10 bases between. The CDR3 length is 12 residues. Per germline, CDR1 SGHDT and CDR2 YYEEEE.